This TCR beta chain comes out of a study of siplizumab effects on memory and regulatory T cells. Notes on the study in general: Researchers could map only a minor fraction of alloreactive clones to unstimulated subsets. The alloresponse seemed to draw substantially on naive T cells, which appeared more diverse than memory cells.

With regard to this clone: The antigen is undetermined.

The J segment lost 0 bases and the V segment lost 5 bases, leaving 6 bases of the junction unmatched. The CDR3 covers 18 residues. Germline CDR1 is SGHAT and CDR2 is FQNNGV. TCRdb keeps only in-frame clones here, not all; method: immunoSEQ multiplex PCR. The sample lists some 100,000 clones, just under 95% occurring once. Sequencing was carried out using non-Treg CD4+ T cells sorted from blood. The source of this sequence is a human donor in good health. This chain links TRBV11-2 with TRBJ2-6; 11 positions match TRBD2. Here the CDR3 DNA reads TGTGCCAGCAGCCACCTAGCGGGAGGAAACTCTGGGGCCAACGTCCTGACTTTC. As protein: CASSHLAGGNSGANVLTF.